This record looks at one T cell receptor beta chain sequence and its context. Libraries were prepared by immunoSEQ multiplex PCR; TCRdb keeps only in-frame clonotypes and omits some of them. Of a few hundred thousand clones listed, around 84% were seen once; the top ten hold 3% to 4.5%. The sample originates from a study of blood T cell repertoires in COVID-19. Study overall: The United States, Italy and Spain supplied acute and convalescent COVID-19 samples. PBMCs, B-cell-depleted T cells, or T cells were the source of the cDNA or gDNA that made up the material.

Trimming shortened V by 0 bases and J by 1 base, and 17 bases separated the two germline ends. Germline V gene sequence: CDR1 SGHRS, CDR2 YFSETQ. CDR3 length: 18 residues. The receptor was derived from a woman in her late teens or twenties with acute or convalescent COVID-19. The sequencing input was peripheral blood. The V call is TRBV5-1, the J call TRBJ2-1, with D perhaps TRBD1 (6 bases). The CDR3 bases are TGCGCCAGCAGCTTGGAAGGGGGATCGCCCGGTTCCTACAATGAGCAGTTCTTC. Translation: CASSLEGGSPGSYNEQFF.